The sequence of this TCR beta chain was determined in a study of response to subunit inactivated influenza vaccine. The study's findings and limits: The study's authors posited that every seasonal influenza vaccination enlists few new T cells.

MiXCR was run by TCRdb on the RT-PCR reads, yielding one entry per CDR3 protein. The sample includes about 500,000 distinct CDR3 sequences, about 17% of them seen just once. Concerning this clonotype itself: Its antigen is unidentified.

Trimming stripped 7 bases from V and 4 bases from J, with 19 bases between. CDR3 size: 15 residues. The receptor was isolated from a man aged 45 to 75 who received an inactivated influenza vaccine. This rearrangement joins TRBV12-3 or TRBV12-4 to TRBJ1-1; maybe TRBD1 (5 bases). This material consisted of CD4+ T cells sorted from PBMCs, taken about 23 months after vaccination. DNA for the CDR3: TGTGCCAGCACCATTGTCGGGGGTGGTGGCACTGAAGCTTTCTTT. Translated, it gives CASTIVGGGGTEAFF.